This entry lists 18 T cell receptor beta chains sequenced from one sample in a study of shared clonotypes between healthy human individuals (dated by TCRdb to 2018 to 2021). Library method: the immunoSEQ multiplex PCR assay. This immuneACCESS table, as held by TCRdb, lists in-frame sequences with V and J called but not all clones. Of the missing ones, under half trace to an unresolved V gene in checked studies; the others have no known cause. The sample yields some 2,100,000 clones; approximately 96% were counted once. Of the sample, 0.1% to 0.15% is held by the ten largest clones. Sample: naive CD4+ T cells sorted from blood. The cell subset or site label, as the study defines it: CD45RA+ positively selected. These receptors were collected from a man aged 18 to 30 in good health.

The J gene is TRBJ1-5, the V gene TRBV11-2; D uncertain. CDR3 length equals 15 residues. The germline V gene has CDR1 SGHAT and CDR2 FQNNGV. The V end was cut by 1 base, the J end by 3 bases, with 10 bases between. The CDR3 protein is CASSLGGFDNQPQHF. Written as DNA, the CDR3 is TGTGCCAGCAGCTTAGGCGGATTTGACAATCAGCCCCAGCATTTT.

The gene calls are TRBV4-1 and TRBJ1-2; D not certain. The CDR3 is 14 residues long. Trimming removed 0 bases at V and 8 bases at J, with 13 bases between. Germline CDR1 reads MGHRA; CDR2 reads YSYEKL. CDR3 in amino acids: CASSQDHGGRGYTF. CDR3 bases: TGCGCCAGCAGCCAAGATCACGGAGGGCGCGGCTACACCTTC.

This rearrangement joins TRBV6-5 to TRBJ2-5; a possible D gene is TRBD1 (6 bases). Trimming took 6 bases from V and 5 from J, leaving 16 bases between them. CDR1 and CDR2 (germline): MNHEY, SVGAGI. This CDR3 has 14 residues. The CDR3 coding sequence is TGTGCCAGCAGCCGTGGGGGCACCGGGGAGACCCAGTACTTC. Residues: CASSRGGTGETQYF.

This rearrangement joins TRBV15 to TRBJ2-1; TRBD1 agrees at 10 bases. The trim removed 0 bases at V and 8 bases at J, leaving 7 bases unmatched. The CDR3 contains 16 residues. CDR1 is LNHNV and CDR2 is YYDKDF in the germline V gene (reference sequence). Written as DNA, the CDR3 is TGTGCCACCAGCAGAGATCATGGGGACAGGGGCTATGAGCAGTTCTTC. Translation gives CATSRDHGDRGYEQFF.

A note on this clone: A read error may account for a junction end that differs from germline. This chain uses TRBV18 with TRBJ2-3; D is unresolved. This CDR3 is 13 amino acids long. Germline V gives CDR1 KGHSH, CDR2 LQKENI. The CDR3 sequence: CATSPVTTNTQYF. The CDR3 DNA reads TGTGCCACCTCGCCCGTAACCACAAATACGCAGTATTTT. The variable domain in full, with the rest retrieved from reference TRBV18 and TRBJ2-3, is NAGVMQNPRHLVRRRGQEARLRCSPMKGHSHVYWYRQLPEEGLKFMVYLQKENIIDESGMPKERFSAEFPKEGPSILRIQQVVRGDSAAYFCATSPVTTNTQYFGPGTRLTVL.

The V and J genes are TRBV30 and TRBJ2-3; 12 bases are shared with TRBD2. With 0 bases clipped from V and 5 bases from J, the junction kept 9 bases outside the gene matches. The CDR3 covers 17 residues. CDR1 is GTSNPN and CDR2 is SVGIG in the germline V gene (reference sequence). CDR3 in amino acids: CAWSVWRTSGTGDTQYF. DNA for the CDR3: TGTGCCTGGAGTGTATGGCGGACTAGCGGGACTGGAGATACGCAGTATTTT.

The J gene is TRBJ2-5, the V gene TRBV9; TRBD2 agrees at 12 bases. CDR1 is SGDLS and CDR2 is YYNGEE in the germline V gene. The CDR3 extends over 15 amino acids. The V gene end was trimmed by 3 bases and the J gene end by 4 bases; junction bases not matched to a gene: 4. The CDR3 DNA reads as TGTGCCAGCAGCGCTAGCGGGGGGGCCGGAGAGACCCAGTACTTC. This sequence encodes CASSASGGAGETQYF.

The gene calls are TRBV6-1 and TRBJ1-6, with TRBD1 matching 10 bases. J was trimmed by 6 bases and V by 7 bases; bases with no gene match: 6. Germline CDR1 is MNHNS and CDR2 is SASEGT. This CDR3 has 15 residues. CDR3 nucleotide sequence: TGTGCCAGCAATAGGGGGACAGGGGTTAATTCACCCCTCCACTTT. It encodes CASNRGTGVNSPLHF.

DNA for the CDR3: TGTGCCATCAGTCAGGGCCCACCGGCCGGGGAGCTGTTTTTT. This gives the protein CAISQGPPAGELFF. V gene TRBV10-3 combines with J gene TRBJ2-2, with D perhaps TRBD1 (5 bases). Germline V gene sequence: CDR1 ENHRY, CDR2 SYGVKD. The CDR3 contains 14 residues. Trimming left V 5 bases short and J 6 bases short, with 13 bases between.

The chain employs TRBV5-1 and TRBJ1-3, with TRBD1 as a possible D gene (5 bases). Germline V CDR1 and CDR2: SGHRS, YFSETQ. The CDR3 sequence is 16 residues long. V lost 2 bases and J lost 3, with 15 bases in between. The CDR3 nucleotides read TGCGCCAGCAGCTTAGTGGGGGGAAATTTTGGAAACACCATATATTTT. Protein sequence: CASSLVGGNFGNTIYF.

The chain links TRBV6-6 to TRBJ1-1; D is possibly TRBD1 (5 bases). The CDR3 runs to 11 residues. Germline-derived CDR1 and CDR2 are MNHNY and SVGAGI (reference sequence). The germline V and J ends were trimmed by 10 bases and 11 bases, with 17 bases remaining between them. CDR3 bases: TGTGCCACCTTAGAGAAACAGGTGGCTTTCTTT. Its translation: CATLEKQVAFF.

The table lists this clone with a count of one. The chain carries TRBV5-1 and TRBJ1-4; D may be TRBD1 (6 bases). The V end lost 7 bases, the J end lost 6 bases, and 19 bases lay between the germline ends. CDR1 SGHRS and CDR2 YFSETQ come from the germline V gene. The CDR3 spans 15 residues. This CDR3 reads CASAKTGISDEKLFF. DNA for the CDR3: TGCGCCAGCGCAAAGACAGGCATTTCGGATGAAAAACTGTTTTTT.

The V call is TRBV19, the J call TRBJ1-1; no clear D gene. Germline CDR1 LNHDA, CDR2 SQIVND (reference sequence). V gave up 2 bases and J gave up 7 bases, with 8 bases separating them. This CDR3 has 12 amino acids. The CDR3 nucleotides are TGTGCCAGTAGTATACGGGGATTTGAAGCTTTCTTT. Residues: CASSIRGFEAFF.

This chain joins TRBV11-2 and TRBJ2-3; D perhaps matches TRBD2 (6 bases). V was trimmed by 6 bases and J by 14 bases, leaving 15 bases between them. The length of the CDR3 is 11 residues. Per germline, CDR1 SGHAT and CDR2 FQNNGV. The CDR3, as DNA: TGTGCCAGCAGTTCTGGGGGGTCTTTGTATTTT. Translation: CASSSGGSLYF.

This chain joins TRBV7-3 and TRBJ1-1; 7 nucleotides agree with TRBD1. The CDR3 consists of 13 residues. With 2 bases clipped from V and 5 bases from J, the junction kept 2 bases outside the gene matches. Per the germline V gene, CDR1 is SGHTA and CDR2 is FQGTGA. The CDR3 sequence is CASSLGQETEAFF. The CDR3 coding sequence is TGTGCCAGCAGCTTAGGACAGGAGACTGAAGCTTTCTTT.

The DNA of the CDR3 is TGTGCCAGCATCGTTTCGGGGGTCGGTGAAGCTTTCTTT. It encodes CASIVSGVGEAFF. The J gene is TRBJ1-1, the V gene TRBV6-1, with a tentative D call TRBD1 (5 bases). This CDR3 is 13 amino acids long. The V end lost 7 bases, the J end lost 7 bases, and 16 bases lay between the germline ends. CDR1 is MNHNS, CDR2 SASEGT, per germline.

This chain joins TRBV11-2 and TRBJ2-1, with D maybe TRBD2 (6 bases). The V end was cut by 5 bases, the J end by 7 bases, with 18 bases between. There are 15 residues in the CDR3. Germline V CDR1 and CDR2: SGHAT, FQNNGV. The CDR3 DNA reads TGTGCCAGCAGCCGTATGCGGGGTCCACAGAATGAGCAGTTCTTC. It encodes CASSRMRGPQNEQFF.

CDR3 amino acids: CASSESSTGASGNTIYF. The DNA for the CDR3 is TGCGCCAGCAGTGAGTCGAGTACCGGGGCCTCTGGAAACACCATATATTTT. This chain connects TRBV10-2 to TRBJ1-3, with TRBD1 as a possible D gene (5 bases). The CDR3 is made up of 17 amino acids. Germline lookup yields CDR1 WSHSY and CDR2 SAAADI. Trimming cost V 0 bases and J 0 bases, with 12 bases left between them.